These 20 T cell receptor beta chains originate from one sample sequenced in a study of monozygotic twins with inflammatory bowel disease (dated by TCRdb to the late 2010s). Preparation of the library involved 5' RACE. The instrument was an Illumina HiSeq 2500. Reprocessed by TCRdb, the reads give a single entry per CDR3 protein sequence, without DNA. The sample's clone listing holds approximately 340,000 distinct CDR3 sequences. The top ten clonotypes cover 2% to 2.5% of the sample. Sequenced material: blood. Every receptor here comes from a human donor with ulcerative colitis or Crohn's disease, or a healthy co-twin of an affected twin (not recorded which).

This chain connects TRBV14 to TRBJ2-7; as DNA is missing, the TRBD1 call by TCRdb cannot be tested. The germline CDR1 and CDR2 sequences are SGHDN and FVKESK. CDR3 length: 15 residues. The CDR3 is CASSLSRGRSGEQYF.

The V and J genes are TRBV20-1 and TRBJ2-3; TCRdb's D call of TRBD2 is untestable without DNA. The germline V gene encodes CDR1 DFQATT and CDR2 SNEGSKA (reference sequence). CDR3 size: 12 residues. The CDR3 spells CSANRASDTQYF.

The chain combines TRBV20-1 with TRBJ1-5. Germline V gene data show CDR1 as DFQATT and CDR2 as SNEGSKA (reference sequence). This CDR3 has 12 amino acids. The CDR3 sequence: CSAAVARGPQHF.

V gene TRBV5-1 combines with J gene TRBJ2-7; TCRdb outputs TRBD2, but without DNA this stays unchecked. The length of the CDR3 is 17 residues. Germline V gene data show CDR1 as SGHRS and CDR2 as YFSETQ. The chain's CDR3 is CASSLGTLQHFLYEQYF.

The V and J genes are TRBV4-1 and TRBJ1-1. The germline CDR1 and CDR2 sequences are MGHRA and YSYEKL. The CDR3 totals 14 residues. The CDR3: CASSQDWVGTEAFF.

This rearrangement joins TRBV6-6 to TRBJ2-7; TCRdb designates TRBD1, a call that cannot be tested without DNA. Germline CDR1 and CDR2: MNHNY and SVGAGI (reference sequence). This CDR3 region has 13 residues. The CDR3 loop is CASSYSTGYEQYF.

The chain is built from TRBV11-2 and TRBJ2-1; TCRdb picks TRBD1, but there is no DNA to check that call. This CDR3 is 17 amino acids long. Germline assignment: CDR1 SGHAT and CDR2 FQNNGV. The CDR3 sequence is CASSPLWGQASYNEQFF.

The rearrangement joins TRBV30 to TRBJ1-2; the D call from TCRdb, TRBD1, cannot be confirmed without DNA. Germline V gene data show CDR1 as GTSNPN and CDR2 as SVGIG (reference sequence). This CDR3 region has 16 residues. The CDR3 here is CAWRITSRGDNYGYTF.

The genes are TRBV12-3 or TRBV12-4 and TRBJ1-1; TCRdb returns TRBD1, unconfirmable since there is no DNA. This CDR3 contains 18 residues. The CDR3 loop reads CASRRDRDRDVMGTEAFF.

V and J are TRBV12-3 or TRBV12-4 and TRBJ1-2. This CDR3 comprises 15 residues. The CDR3 sequence: CASSFTRATYYGYTF.

V gene TRBV5-6 combines with J gene TRBJ1-5; absent DNA, TCRdb's TRBD1 call cannot be checked. Germline V lookup: CDR1 SGHDT, CDR2 YYEEEE. The CDR3 is 16 amino acids. The chain's CDR3 is CASSFGTGDSNQPQHF.

V is TRBV5-1 and J is TRBJ2-7; TCRdb proposes TRBD1, but this gene call is untestable without DNA. The CDR3 totals 14 residues. Looked up from germline, CDR1 is SGHRS and CDR2 is YFSETQ. The CDR3 loop is CASSEQGVAYEQYF. Using reference TRBV5-1 and TRBJ2-7 for the parts outside the CDR3, the full variable domain is KAGVTQTPRYLIKTRGQQVTLSCSPISGHRSVSWYQQTPGQGLQFLFEYFSETQRNKGNFPGRFSGRQFSNSRSEMNVSTLELGDSALYLCASSEQGVAYEQYFGPGTRLTVT.

J is TRBJ2-5 and V is TRBV3-1; TCRdb's assignment of TRBD1 cannot be checked, as there is no DNA. The CDR3 extends over 13 amino acids. Per the germline V gene, CDR1 is LGHDT and CDR2 is YNNKEL (reference sequence). This chain's CDR3 is CASRGAIQETQYF.

The V and J genes are TRBV5-1 and TRBJ1-5. Germline V gene sequence: CDR1 SGHRS, CDR2 YFSETQ. CDR3 length: 15 residues. CDR3 sequence: CASSRTGEKGQPQHF.

The chain has TRBV20-1 and TRBJ2-7; the D call of TRBD1 rests on TCRdb alone, since no DNA is present to check it. CDR3 length: 15 amino acids. CDR1 is DFQATT and CDR2 is SNEGSKA in the germline V gene (reference sequence). The CDR3 reads CSARDGRGSSSEQYF.

The J gene is TRBJ2-3, the V gene TRBV5-1; the TRBD1 assignment by TCRdb is unverifiable without DNA. Per germline, CDR1 SGHRS and CDR2 YFSETQ. CDR3 size: 14 residues. The CDR3 loop reads CASSPQGFPDTQYF.

This chain uses TRBV10-2 with TRBJ1-4. The CDR3 loop spans 16 amino acids. Germline V gene lookup returns CDR1 WSHSY and CDR2 SAAADI. CDR3 in amino acids: CASSGGTASGYEKLFF.

The chain couples TRBV5-1 to TRBJ1-2; lacking DNA, the TRBD1 call made by TCRdb goes unchecked. Germline-derived CDR1 and CDR2 are SGHRS and YFSETQ. The CDR3 spans 14 residues. The CDR3 loop reads CASSLEGHLEGYTF.

The chain has TRBV5-1 and TRBJ2-7; the TCRdb call, TRBD2, lacks DNA for checking. Germline V gene lookup returns CDR1 SGHRS and CDR2 YFSETQ. The CDR3 has 13 residues. The CDR3: CASSLVGGREQYF.

The chain is built from TRBV27 and TRBJ1-1; the D call of TRBD1 rests on TCRdb alone, since no DNA is present to check it. Germline-derived CDR1 and CDR2 are MNHEY and SMNVEV (reference sequence). The CDR3 runs to 16 residues. CDR3 protein: CASSRQGAGVGTEAFF.